The entry that follows covers one TCR beta chain sequence. The assay was immunoSEQ multiplex PCR, and TCRdb's table has in-frame clones only and misses some. The profile shows approximately 60,000 clones, around 73% of them singletons. This sample was taken from a study of blood T cell repertoires in COVID-19. For the study at large: The origin of the acute and convalescent COVID-19 samples was the United States, Italy and Spain.

The CDR3 has 15 residues. The trim removed 7 bases at V and 5 bases at J, leaving 7 bases unmatched. Germline assignment: CDR1 SGHKS and CDR2 YYEKEE (reference sequence). Enrollment of patients from Seattle took place during active infection, with longitudinal follow-up. This receptor was obtained from a man between 60 and 75 years old with COVID-19, enrolled during active disease. The chain recombines TRBV5-5 with TRBJ2-2, with TRBD2 matching 11 bases. Sequencing was carried out using peripheral blood. CDR3 DNA sequence: TGTGCCAGCTTCCCGGGACTAGCGGCGACCGGGGAGCTGTTTTTT. Translated, it gives CASFPGLAATGELFF.